These 25 T cell receptor beta chains originate from one sample sequenced in a study of T cell repertoires in cytomegalovirus infection. TCRdb fed the reads into MiXCR, producing one record per CDR3 protein. The sample lists about 150,000 distinct CDR3 sequences; 20% to 25% were seen once. The material sequenced was PBMCs. These receptor sequences come from a human donor in good health (CMV status not recorded). Some clones in this sample may be carry-over from other donors' samples.

Note on this clonotype: A much larger clone lies one base from this, so it may be a read error. The rearrangement uses TRBV7-6 and TRBJ2-3, with TRBD1 matching over 8 bases. Germline loops: CDR1 SGHVS, CDR2 FNYEAQ. Trimming at V came to 5 bases and at J to 3 bases, leaving 7 bases not matched to a gene. This CDR3 contains 15 residues. The CDR3 here is CASSLAGGWTDTQYF. The CDR3 DNA sequence: TGTGCCAGCAGCCTCGCAGGGGGCTGGACAGATACGCAGTATTTT.

This clonotype was counted at least ten times. V usage is TRBV7-2 and J usage is TRBJ2-1, with 10 bases identical to TRBD2. Per germline, CDR1 SGHTA and CDR2 FQGNSA. The V and J ends lost 4 bases and 4 bases, in that order; junction bases with no gene match: 4. The CDR3 sequence is 15 residues long. CDR3 in DNA: TGTGCCAGCAGCTCTAGCGGGGGCCCTTACAATGAGCAGTTCTTC. Protein sequence: CASSSSGGPYNEQFF.

The sample holds a few counts of this clonotype. The rearrangement uses TRBV28 and TRBJ2-1, with unresolved D. Germline V gene lookup returns CDR1 MDHEN and CDR2 SYDVKM. The V end was cut by 3 bases, the J end by 10 bases, with 7 bases between. The CDR3 has 11 residues. The CDR3 loop is CASSFQAEQFF. The CDR3 DNA reads TGTGCCAGCAGTTTTCAGGCAGAGCAGTTCTTC.

The chain combines TRBV27 with TRBJ2-5; the D call may be TRBD1 or TRBD2 (6 bases each). The germline CDR1 and CDR2 sequences are MNHEY and SMNVEV (reference sequence). CDR3 size: 14 residues. V was cut by 5 bases and J by 4 bases, with 14 bases left in between. CDR3 region: CASSAHRGPETQYF. For the CDR3, the DNA is TGTGCCAGCAGTGCCCACCGGGGGCCAGAGACCCAGTACTTC.

This clonotype appeared a few times. The genes are TRBV7-8 and TRBJ2-2, with unresolved D. The CDR3 runs 14 residues. Trimming shortened V by 7 bases and J by 4 bases, and 13 bases separated the two germline ends. CDR1 is SGHVS and CDR2 is FQNEAQ in the germline V gene. The CDR3 loop reads CASNHLGGTGELFF. The CDR3 region has the DNA TGTGCCAGCAACCATCTTGGTGGCACCGGGGAGCTGTTTTTT.

The V call is TRBV20-1, the J call TRBJ2-1; possibly TRBD1 or TRBD2 for D (7 bases each). V was shortened by 3 bases and J by 10 bases, with 25 bases between the two germline ends. This CDR3 is 16 amino acids long. In germline, CDR1 is DFQATT, CDR2 SNEGSKA (reference sequence). The CDR3 DNA reads TGCAGTGCTAGGGGAACGACTAGCAGGGGGTTGGGCGAGCAGTTCTTC. Translating it yields CSARGTTSRGLGEQFF.

The chain is built from TRBV27 and TRBJ2-3; 8 bases are shared with TRBD1. V gave up 2 bases and J gave up 0 bases; unmatched junction bases: 16. CDR1 and CDR2 from the germline V gene are MNHEY and SMNVEV (reference sequence). The CDR3 runs to 20 residues. The CDR3 nucleotides read TGTGCCAGCAGTTTAACCTATCACCCGACAGGGGCCCTAAGCACAGATACGCAGTATTTT. Translation: CASSLTYHPTGALSTDTQYF.

At least ten counts were recorded for this clonotype. The rearrangement links TRBV6-5 to TRBJ1-3; no definite D call. V was pared by 2 bases and J by 2 bases, with 4 bases between. Germline values: CDR1 MNHEY, CDR2 SVGAGI. This CDR3 is built from 13 residues. The DNA of the CDR3 is TGTGCCAGCAGTTACGACCCTGGAAACACCATATATTTT. It yields the protein CASSYDPGNTIYF.

This clonotype showed up many times. The genes are TRBV7-9 and TRBJ2-2; D remains unclear. In germline, CDR1 is SEHNR, CDR2 FQNEAQ (reference sequence). V was pared by 5 bases and J by 4 bases, with 8 bases between. The CDR3 covers 13 residues. Here the CDR3 DNA reads TGTGCCAGCAGCCCCCAGGCCACCGGGGAGCTGTTTTTT. Amino acid sequence: CASSPQATGELFF.

The J gene is TRBJ1-5, the V gene TRBV2; D not certain. This CDR3 contains 15 residues. Germline assignment: CDR1 SNHLY and CDR2 FYNNEI. V lost 2 bases and J 4 bases, leaving 12 bases between the germline ends. CDR3 sequence reads: CASSERVVSNQPQHF. The CDR3 DNA sequence: TGTGCCAGCAGTGAAAGGGTGGTTTCTAATCAGCCCCAGCATTTT.

Concerning this clonotype: One junction end does not reproduce the germline sequence, and a read error may be involved. The chain combines TRBV7-9 with TRBJ2-3; D tentatively fits TRBD1 or TRBD2 (5 bases each). Germline assignment: CDR1 SEHNR and CDR2 FQNEAQ (reference sequence). The CDR3 spans 14 residues. Here the CDR3 DNA reads TGTACCAGCAGCTTAACCGGGACCACAGATACGCAGTATTTT. Its protein product is CTSSLTGTTDTQYF.

This clonotype was seen more than once but under ten times. The J gene is TRBJ2-6, the V gene TRBV7-3, with D perhaps being TRBD1 or TRBD2 (6 bases each). The V and J ends lost 0 bases and 3 bases respectively, with 15 bases between them. In germline, CDR1 is SGHTA, CDR2 FQGTGA. CDR3 length equals 18 residues. CDR3 sequence reads: CASSLTPPGAGGANVLTF. As DNA, the CDR3 is TGTGCCAGCAGCTTAACTCCCCCGGGGGCGGGTGGGGCCAACGTCCTGACTTTC.

This sequence joins TRBV18 and TRBJ2-5, with unresolved D. The germline gives CDR1 KGHSH, CDR2 LQKENI. V was clipped by 3 bases and J by 4 bases, with 9 bases between them. The CDR3 is made up of 13 amino acids. CDR3 coding DNA: TGTGCCAGCTCACCTCGTCTCGGAGAGACCCAGTACTTC. This gives the protein CASSPRLGETQYF.

Only one count was recorded for this clonotype. The chain is built from TRBV4-2 and TRBJ2-3; D remains unclear. Germline V gene sequence: CDR1 LGHNA, CDR2 YNFKEQ. Trimming pared 3 bases from V and 4 bases from J, leaving 20 bases between. This CDR3 region has 17 residues. CDR3 DNA sequence: TGTGCCAGCAGCCACGGAAATTGGGATCCGGGCTCAGATACGCAGTATTTT. Protein product: CASSHGNWDPGSDTQYF.

Regarding this clonotype: A read error may be the cause here, since a much bigger clone is one base away. The chain recombines TRBV7-4 with TRBJ2-7; tentatively, D is TRBD2 (5 bases). Per germline, CDR1 SGHVT and CDR2 SQSDAQ. This CDR3 spans 13 amino acids. For the CDR3, the DNA is TGTGCCAACAGCGAGAGGGAATACTACGAGCAGTACTTC. This codes for CANSEREYYEQYF.

This clonotype appeared a few times. CDR3 nucleotides: TGTGCCAGCTCACCCATCACTAGCGGGAGCTACAATGAGCAGTTCTTC. The encoded protein is CASSPITSGSYNEQFF. This chain joins TRBV18 and TRBJ2-1; 11 bases are a match to TRBD2. The CDR3 is made up of 16 amino acids. J was trimmed by 3 bases and V by 3 bases; bases with no gene match: 4. Germline CDR1 and CDR2: KGHSH and LQKENI.

The CDR3 sequence: CASSLWADEKLFF. The CDR3 nucleotides read TGTGCCAGCAGCTTGTGGGCGGATGAAAAACTGTTTTTT. The chain joins TRBV5-5 to TRBJ1-4, with D hard to call. Germline V gives CDR1 SGHKS, CDR2 YYEKEE (reference sequence). The V and J ends lost 1 base and 6 bases respectively, with 7 bases between them. The CDR3 contains 13 residues.

Only a few counts were recorded for this clonotype. V is TRBV12-3 or TRBV12-4 and J is TRBJ2-1; 9 bases align to TRBD1. Losses at the gene ends were 4 bases for V and 4 bases for J; bases not matched to a gene: 8. The CDR3 has 16 amino acids. The CDR3, as DNA: TGTGCCAGCAGTTATCCCCGGGACAGGGATTACAATGAGCAGTTCTTC. It codes for CASSYPRDRDYNEQFF.

The chain employs TRBV5-6 and TRBJ2-2; perhaps TRBD2 as D (5 bases). Trimming took off 4 bases at V and 6 bases at J, with 10 bases between the two ends. Per the germline V gene, CDR1 is SGHDT and CDR2 is YYEEEE. The CDR3 is 13 amino acids. The CDR3 region has the DNA TGTGCCAGCAGCCTCACTAGGGCCGGGGAGCTGTTTTTT. Translated, it gives CASSLTRAGELFF.

This clonotype was seen repeatedly, ten times or more. This chain connects TRBV7-9 to TRBJ2-2; D tentatively fits TRBD1 or TRBD2 (5 bases each). Trimming took off 5 bases at V and 6 bases at J, with 10 bases between the two ends. CDR3 length equals 13 residues. Germline assignment: CDR1 SEHNR and CDR2 FQNEAQ (reference sequence). CDR3 in DNA: TGTGCCAGCAGCCGGGGCACCGCCGGGGAGCTGTTTTTT. Translated: CASSRGTAGELFF.

V usage is TRBV5-4 and J usage is TRBJ1-4; TRBD1 agrees at 10 bases. The J segment lost 6 bases and the V segment lost 1 base, leaving 3 bases of the junction unmatched. This CDR3 has 15 amino acids. In germline, CDR1 is SGHNT, CDR2 YYREEE (reference sequence). The CDR3 DNA sequence: TGTGCCAGCAGCTTGATCGGGACAGGGGATGAAAAACTGTTTTTT. Its translation: CASSLIGTGDEKLFF.

With regard to this clonotype: Relative to the germline gene, one junction end is altered; a read error may explain this. V is TRBV7-6 and J is TRBJ1-5; D unresolved. The germline CDR1 and CDR2 sequences are SGHVS and FNYEAQ. This CDR3 spans 13 amino acids. CDR3 sequence reads: CASSLSHNQPQHF. CDR3 DNA: TGTGCTAGCAGCTTAAGTCACAATCAGCCCCAGCATTTT.

This clonotype was recorded a few times. The chain is built from TRBV2 and TRBJ1-2; D possibly corresponds to TRBD1 (6 bases). The CDR3 has 13 residues. CDR1 SNHLY and CDR2 FYNNEI come from the germline V gene. V dropped 6 bases and J dropped 3 bases, with 11 bases sitting between them. The CDR3 loop reads CASRTGVDYGYTF. In DNA form, the CDR3 reads TGTGCCAGCAGGACAGGAGTCGACTATGGCTACACCTTC.

V usage is TRBV19 and J usage is TRBJ1-5; tentative D call: TRBD1 (5 bases). CDR1 LNHDA and CDR2 SQIVND come from the germline V gene (reference sequence). Trimming left V 6 bases short and J 0 bases short, with 12 bases between. CDR3 length: 15 residues. In DNA, the CDR3 is TGTGCCAGTAGAATCTCAGGGAATAGCAATCAGCCCCAGCATTTT. Amino acid sequence: CASRISGNSNQPQHF.

There are a few counts of this clonotype. V gene TRBV5-1 combines with J gene TRBJ1-1; no clear D gene. Trimming removed 2 bases from V and 11 bases from J, with 16 bases in between. Germline V gene data show CDR1 as SGHRS and CDR2 as YFSETQ. CDR3 size: 13 residues. CDR3 sequence reads: CASSFDGQAWAFF. Written as DNA, the CDR3 is TGCGCCAGCAGCTTTGACGGCCAAGCTTGGGCTTTCTTT.